Reported below is one TCR beta chain. As yet, its antigen is unknown. Through Arm-PCR of CDR3 regions and iRepertoire HTBI primers, TCR beta libraries were built. TCRdb passed the multiplex PCR reads through MiXCR, listing each CDR3 protein once. The profile shows more than 300,000 distinct CDR3 sequences, roughly 15% of them singletons. The sample is drawn from a study of regulatory T cells in long-lasting Graves disease. Study-wide results and caveats: Researchers reported studying only peripheral blood, not thyroid tissue.

The time point denotes: newly diagnosed GD, antithyroid drugs for less than 3 months. PBMC RNA was the source of the TCR library. The CDR3 runs 17 residues. Germline V gene data show CDR1 as DFQATT and CDR2 as SNEGSKA (reference sequence). In addition, the sample was reused for a study of T cells in Graves' hyperthyroidism and ophthalmopathy. As reported in that work: Expanded thyroid clonotypes (above 0.001) were mostly also found in blood.

The source of this sequence is a woman aged 18-35 years with Graves disease. The rearrangement links TRBV20-1 to TRBJ2-1, with TRBD2 matching over 7 bases. Judging by the DNA end, TRBJ2-5 fits better; the J call may be wrong. The sample consisted of peripheral blood mononuclear cells (PBMCs), taken at new diagnosis, from a patient treated with antithyroid drugs. DNA of the CDR3: TGCAGTGCTAGAGATCTTAGTGCTAGGACTAGGCGAGAGACCCAGTACTTC. Amino acids: CSARDLSARTRRETQYF.